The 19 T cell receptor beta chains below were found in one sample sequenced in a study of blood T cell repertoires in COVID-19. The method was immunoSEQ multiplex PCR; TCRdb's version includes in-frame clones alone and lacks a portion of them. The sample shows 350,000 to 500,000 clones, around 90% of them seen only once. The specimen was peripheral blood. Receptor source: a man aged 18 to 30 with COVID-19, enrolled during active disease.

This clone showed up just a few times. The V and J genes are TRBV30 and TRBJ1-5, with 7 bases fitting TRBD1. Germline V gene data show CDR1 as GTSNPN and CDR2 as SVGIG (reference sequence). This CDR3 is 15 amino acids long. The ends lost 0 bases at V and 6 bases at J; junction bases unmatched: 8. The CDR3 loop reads CAWSVPDRAGQPQHF. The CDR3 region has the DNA TGTGCCTGGAGTGTTCCCGACAGGGCGGGTCAGCCCCAGCATTTT.

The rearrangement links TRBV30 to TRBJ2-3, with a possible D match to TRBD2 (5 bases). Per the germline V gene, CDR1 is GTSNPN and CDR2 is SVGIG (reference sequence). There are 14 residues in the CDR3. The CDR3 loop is CVFSGVASTDTQYF. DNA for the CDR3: TGTGTGTTTTCCGGGGTAGCATCAACAGATACGCAGTATTTT. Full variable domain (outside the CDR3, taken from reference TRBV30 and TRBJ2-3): SQTIHQWPATLVQPVGSPLSLECTVEGTSNPNLYWYRQAAGRGLQLLFYSVGIGQISSEVPQNLSASRPQDRQFILSSKKLLLSDSGFYLCVFSGVASTDTQYFGPGTRLTVL.

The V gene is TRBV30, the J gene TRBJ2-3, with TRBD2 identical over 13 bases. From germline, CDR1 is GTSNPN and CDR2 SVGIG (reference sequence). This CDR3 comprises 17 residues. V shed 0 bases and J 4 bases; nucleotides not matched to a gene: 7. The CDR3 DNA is TGTGCCTGGAGTGTCCGCCGGACTAGCGGGAGCCCAGATACGCAGTATTTT. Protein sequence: CAWSVRRTSGSPDTQYF.

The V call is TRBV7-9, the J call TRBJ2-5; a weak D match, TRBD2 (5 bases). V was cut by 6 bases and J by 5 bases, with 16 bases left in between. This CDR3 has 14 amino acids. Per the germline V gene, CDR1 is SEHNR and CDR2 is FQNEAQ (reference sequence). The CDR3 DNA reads TGTGCCAGCAGTCTAAGACCAGGCGGGGAGACCCAGTACTTC. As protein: CASSLRPGGETQYF.

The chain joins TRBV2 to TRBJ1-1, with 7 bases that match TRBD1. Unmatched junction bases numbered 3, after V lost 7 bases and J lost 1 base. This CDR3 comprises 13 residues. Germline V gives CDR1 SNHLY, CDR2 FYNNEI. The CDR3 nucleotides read TGTGCCAGCACCGGGACAGAGAACACTGAAGCTTTCTTT. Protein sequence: CASTGTENTEAFF.

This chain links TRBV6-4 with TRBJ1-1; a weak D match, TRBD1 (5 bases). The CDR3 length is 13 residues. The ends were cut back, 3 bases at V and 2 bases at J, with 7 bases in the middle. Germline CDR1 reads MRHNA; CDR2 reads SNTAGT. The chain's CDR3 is CASSDQGNTEAFF. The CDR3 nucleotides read TGTGCCAGCAGTGATCAGGGAAACACTGAAGCTTTCTTT.

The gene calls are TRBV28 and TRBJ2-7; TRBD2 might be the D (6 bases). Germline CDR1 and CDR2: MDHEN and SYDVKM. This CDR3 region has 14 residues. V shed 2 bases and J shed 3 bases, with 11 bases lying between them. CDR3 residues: CASSLGGGIYEQYF. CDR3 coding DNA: TGTGCCAGCAGTTTAGGCGGAGGGATCTACGAGCAGTACTTC. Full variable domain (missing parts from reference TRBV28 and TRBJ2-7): DVKVTQSSRYLVKRTGEKVFLECVQDMDHENMFWYRQDPGLGLRLIYFSYDVKMKEKGDIPEGYSVSREKKERFSLILESASTNQTSMYLCASSLGGGIYEQYFGPGTRLTVT.

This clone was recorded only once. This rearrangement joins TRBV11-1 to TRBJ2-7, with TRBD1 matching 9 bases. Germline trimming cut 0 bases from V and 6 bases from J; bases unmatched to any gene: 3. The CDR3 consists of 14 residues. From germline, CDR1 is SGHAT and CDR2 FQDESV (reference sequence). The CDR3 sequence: CASSLATGGSEQYF. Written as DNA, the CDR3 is TGTGCCAGCAGCTTAGCAACAGGGGGCAGCGAGCAGTACTTC.

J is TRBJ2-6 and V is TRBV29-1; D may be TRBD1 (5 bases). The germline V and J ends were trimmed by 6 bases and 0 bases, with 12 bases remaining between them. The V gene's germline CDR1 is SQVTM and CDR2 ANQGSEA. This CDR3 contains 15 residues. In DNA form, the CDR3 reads TGCAGCGTGACAGTCCCCAACTCTGGGGCCAACGTCCTGACTTTC. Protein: CSVTVPNSGANVLTF. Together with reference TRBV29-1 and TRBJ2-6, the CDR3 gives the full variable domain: SAVISQKPSRDICQRGTSLTIQCQVDSQVTMMFWYRQQPGQSLTLIATANQGSEATYESGFVIDKFPISRPNLTFSTLTVSNMSPEDSSIYLCSVTVPNSGANVLTFGAGSRLTVL.

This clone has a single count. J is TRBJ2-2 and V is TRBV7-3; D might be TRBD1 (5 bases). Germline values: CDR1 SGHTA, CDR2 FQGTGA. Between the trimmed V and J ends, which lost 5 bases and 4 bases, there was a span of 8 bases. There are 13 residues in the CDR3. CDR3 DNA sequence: TGTGCCAGCAGCGTTGACAGCACCGGGGAGCTGTTTTTT. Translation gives CASSVDSTGELFF. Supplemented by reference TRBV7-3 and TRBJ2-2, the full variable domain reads GAGVSQTPSNKVTEKGKYVELRCDPISGHTALYWYRQSLGQGPEFLIYFQGTGAADDSGLPNDRFFAVRPEGSVSTLKIQRTERGDSAVYLCASSVDSTGELFFGEGSRLTVL.

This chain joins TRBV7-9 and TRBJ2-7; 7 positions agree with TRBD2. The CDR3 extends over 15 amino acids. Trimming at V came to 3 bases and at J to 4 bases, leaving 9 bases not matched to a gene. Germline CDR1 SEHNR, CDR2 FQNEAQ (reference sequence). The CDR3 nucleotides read TGTGCCAGCAGCTTCCCCCCCAGCGGGGAATACGAGCAGTACTTC. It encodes CASSFPPSGEYEQYF. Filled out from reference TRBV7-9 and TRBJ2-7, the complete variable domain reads DTGVSQNPRHKITKRGQNVTFRCDPISEHNRLYWYRQTLGQGPEFLTYFQNEAQLEKSRLLSDRFSAERPKGSFSTLEIQRTEQGDSAMYLCASSFPPSGEYEQYFGPGTRLTVT.

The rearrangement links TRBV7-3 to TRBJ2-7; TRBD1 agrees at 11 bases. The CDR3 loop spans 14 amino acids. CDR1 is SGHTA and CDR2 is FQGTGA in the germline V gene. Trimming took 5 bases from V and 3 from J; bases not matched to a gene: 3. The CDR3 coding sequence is TGTGCCAGCAGCCCTGGGACAGGGGGCTACGAGCAGTACTTC. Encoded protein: CASSPGTGGYEQYF.

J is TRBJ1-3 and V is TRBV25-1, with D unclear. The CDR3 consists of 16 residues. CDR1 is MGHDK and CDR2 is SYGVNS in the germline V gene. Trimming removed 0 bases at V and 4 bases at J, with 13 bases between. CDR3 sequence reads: CASSEYEEGEGNTIYF. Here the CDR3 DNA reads TGTGCCAGCAGTGAATATGAGGAGGGAGAAGGAAACACCATATATTTT.

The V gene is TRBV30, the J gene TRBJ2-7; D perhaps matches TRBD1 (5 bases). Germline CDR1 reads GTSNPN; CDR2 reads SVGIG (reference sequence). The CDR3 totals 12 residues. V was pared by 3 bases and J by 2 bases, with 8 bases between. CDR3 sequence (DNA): TGTGCCTGGAGCACAGGAACCTACGAGCAGTACTTC. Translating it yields CAWSTGTYEQYF.

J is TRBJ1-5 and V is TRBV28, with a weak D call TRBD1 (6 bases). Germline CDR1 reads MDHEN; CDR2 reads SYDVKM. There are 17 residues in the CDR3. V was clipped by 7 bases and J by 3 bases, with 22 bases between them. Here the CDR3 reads CASTTSPRGWYNQPQHF. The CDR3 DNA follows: TGTGCCAGCACCACCTCGCCCAGGGGATGGTACAATCAGCCCCAGCATTTT.

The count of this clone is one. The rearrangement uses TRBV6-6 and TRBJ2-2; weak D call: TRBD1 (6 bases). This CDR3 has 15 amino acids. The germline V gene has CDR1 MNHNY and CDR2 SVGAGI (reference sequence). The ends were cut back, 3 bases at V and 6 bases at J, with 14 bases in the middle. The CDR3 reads CASSYGRGGAGELFF. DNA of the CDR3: TGTGCCAGCAGTTATGGCAGGGGTGGCGCCGGGGAGCTGTTTTTT.

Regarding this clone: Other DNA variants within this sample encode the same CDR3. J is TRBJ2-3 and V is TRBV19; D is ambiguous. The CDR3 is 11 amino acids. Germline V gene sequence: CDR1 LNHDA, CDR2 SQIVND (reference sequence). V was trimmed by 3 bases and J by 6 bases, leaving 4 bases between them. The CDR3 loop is CASSIGDTQYF. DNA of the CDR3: TGTGCCAGTAGTATCGGTGATACGCAGTATTTT.

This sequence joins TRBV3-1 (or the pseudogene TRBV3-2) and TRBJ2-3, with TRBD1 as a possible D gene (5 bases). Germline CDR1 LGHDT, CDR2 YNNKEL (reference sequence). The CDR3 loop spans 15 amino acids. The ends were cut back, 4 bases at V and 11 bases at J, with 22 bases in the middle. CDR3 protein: CASSLRTYRPQGQYF. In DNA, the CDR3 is TGTGCCAGCAGCCTAAGGACCTATCGTCCCCAGGGGCAGTATTTT.

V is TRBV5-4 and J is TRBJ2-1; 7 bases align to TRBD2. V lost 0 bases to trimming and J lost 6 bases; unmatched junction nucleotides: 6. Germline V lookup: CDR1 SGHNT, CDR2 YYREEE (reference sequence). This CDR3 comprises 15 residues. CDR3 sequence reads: CASSLGLGGRNEQFF. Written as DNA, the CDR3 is TGTGCCAGCAGCTTGGGGTTGGGAGGGCGCAATGAGCAGTTCTTC.